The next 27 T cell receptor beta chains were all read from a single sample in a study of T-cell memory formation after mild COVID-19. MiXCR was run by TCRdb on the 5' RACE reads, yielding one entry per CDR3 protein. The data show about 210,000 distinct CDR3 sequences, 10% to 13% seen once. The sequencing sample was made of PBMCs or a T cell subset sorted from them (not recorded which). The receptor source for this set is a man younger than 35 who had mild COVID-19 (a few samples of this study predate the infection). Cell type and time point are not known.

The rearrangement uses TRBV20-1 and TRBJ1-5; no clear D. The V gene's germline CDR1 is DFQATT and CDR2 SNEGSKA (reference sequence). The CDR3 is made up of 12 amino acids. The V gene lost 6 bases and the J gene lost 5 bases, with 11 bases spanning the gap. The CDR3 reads CSAGSKDQPQHF. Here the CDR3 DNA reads TGCAGTGCCGGTTCGAAGGATCAGCCCCAGCATTTT.

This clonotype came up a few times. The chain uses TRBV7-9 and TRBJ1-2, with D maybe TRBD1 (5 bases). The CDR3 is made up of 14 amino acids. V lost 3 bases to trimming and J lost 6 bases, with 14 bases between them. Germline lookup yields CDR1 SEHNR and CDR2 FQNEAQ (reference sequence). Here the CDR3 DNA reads TGTGCCAGCAGCTTCCTGGGGGGATCTCATGGCTACACCTTC. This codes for CASSFLGGSHGYTF.

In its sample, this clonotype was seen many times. The CDR3 nucleotides are TGCAGTGCGAACGGGGGGGGCCTGGAGCATGAGCAGTTCTTC. Protein sequence: CSANGGGLEHEQFF. This chain joins TRBV20-1 and TRBJ2-1; 8 nucleotides match TRBD2. The germline gives CDR1 DFQATT, CDR2 SNEGSKA (reference sequence). This CDR3 spans 14 amino acids. V lost 6 bases and J lost 8; bases outside the gene matches: 12.

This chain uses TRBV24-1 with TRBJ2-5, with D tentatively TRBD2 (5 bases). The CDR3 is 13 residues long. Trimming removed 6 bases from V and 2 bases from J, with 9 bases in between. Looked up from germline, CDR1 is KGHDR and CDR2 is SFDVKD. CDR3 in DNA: TGTGCCACCAGTCCCAGCGGACAAGAGACCCAGTACTTC. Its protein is CATSPSGQETQYF.

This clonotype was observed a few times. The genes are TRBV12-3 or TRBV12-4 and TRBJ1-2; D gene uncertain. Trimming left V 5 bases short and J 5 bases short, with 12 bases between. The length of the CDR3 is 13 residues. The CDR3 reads CASSPRVIYGYTF. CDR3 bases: TGTGCCAGCAGTCCGCGGGTCATTTATGGCTACACCTTC.

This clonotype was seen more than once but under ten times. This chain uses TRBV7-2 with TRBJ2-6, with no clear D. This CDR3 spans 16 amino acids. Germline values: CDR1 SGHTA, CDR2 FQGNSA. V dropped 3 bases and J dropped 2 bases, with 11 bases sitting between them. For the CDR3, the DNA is TGTGCCAGCAGCTTCGCCGCCCTCCCTGGGGCCAACGTCCTGACTTTC. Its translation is CASSFAALPGANVLTF.

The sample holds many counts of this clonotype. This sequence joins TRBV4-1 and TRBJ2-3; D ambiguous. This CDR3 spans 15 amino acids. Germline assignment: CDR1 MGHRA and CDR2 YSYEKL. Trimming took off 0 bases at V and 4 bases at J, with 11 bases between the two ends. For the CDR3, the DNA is TGCGCCAGCAGCCAAGAGCTCACGGGCCCAGATACGCAGTATTTT. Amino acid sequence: CASSQELTGPDTQYF.

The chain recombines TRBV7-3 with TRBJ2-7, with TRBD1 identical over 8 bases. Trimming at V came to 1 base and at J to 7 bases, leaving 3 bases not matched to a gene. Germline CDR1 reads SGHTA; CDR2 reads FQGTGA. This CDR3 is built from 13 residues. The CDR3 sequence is CASSLSRGHEQYV. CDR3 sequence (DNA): TGTGCCAGCAGCTTAAGCAGGGGGCATGAGCAGTACGTC.

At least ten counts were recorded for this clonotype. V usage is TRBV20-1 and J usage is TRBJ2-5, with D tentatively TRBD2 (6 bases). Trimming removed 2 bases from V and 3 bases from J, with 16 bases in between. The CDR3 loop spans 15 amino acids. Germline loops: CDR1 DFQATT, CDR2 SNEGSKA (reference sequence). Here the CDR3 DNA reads TGCAGTGCTAGATTCGGAGGGTCTTCCAAAGAGACCCAGTACTTC. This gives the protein CSARFGGSSKETQYF.

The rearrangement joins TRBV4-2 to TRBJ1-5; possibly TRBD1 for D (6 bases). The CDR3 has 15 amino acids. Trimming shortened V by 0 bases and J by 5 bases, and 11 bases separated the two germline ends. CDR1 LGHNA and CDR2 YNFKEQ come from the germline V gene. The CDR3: CASSQDLGGHQPQHF. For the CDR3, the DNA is TGTGCCAGCAGCCAAGATCTGGGGGGCCATCAGCCCCAGCATTTT.

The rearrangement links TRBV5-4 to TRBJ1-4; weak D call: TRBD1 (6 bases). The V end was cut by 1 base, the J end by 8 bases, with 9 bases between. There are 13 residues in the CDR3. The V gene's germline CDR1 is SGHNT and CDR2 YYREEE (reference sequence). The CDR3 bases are TGTGCCAGCAGCTTGCGGGGGCAGGAAAAACTGTTTTTT. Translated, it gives CASSLRGQEKLFF.

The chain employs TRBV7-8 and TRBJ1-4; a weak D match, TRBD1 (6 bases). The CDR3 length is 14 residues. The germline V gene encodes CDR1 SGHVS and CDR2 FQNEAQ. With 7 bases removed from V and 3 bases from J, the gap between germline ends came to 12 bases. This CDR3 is CASTRDTSNEKLFF. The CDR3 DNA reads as TGTGCCAGCACCCGGGACACCTCTAATGAAAAACTGTTTTTT.

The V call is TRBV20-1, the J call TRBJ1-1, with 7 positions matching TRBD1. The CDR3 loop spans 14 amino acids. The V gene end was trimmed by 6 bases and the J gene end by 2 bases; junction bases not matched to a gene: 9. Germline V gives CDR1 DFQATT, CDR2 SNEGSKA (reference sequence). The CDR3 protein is CSAQETGLNTEAFF. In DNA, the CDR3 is TGCAGTGCCCAAGAGACAGGGTTAAACACTGAAGCTTTCTTT.

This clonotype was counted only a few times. The CDR3 DNA is TGTGCCAGCAGTTACTCATCAGCCCCGGGCAGTTACACAGATACGCAGTATTTT. Encoded protein: CASSYSSAPGSYTDTQYF. The rearrangement links TRBV6-5 to TRBJ2-3; D is uncertain. The CDR3 is made up of 18 amino acids. Germline CDR1 and CDR2: MNHEY and SVGAGI. Trimming pared 0 bases from V and 2 bases from J, leaving 18 bases between.

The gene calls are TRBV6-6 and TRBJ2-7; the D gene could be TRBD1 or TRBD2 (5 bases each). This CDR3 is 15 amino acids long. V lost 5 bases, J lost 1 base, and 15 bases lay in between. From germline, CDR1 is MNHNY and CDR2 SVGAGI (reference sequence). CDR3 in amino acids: CASSARDGRSYEQYV. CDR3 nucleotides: TGTGCCAGCAGTGCCCGGGACGGCCGGTCCTACGAGCAGTACGTC.

In DNA form, the CDR3 reads TGTGCCAGCAGCTTGCCCCCGACAGGGAAGCAGTACTTC. It encodes CASSLPPTGKQYF. The genes are TRBV5-6 and TRBJ2-7; TRBD1 aligns across 7 bases. V was pared by 1 base and J by 8 bases, with 6 bases of the junction left unmatched. The CDR3 is 13 residues long. Germline CDR1 reads SGHDT; CDR2 reads YYEEEE.

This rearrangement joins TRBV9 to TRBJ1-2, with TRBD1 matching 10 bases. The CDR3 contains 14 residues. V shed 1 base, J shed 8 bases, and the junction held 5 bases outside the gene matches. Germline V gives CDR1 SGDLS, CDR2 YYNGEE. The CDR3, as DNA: TGTGCCAGCAGCGTAACCGGGACAGGGGAAGGCTACACCTTC. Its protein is CASSVTGTGEGYTF.

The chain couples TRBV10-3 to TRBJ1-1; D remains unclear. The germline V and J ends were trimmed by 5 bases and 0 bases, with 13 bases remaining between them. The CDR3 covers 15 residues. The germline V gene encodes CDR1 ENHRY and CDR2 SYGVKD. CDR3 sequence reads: CAISPAPSLNTEAFF. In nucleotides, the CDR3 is TGTGCCATCAGTCCCGCCCCTTCGTTGAACACTGAAGCTTTCTTT.

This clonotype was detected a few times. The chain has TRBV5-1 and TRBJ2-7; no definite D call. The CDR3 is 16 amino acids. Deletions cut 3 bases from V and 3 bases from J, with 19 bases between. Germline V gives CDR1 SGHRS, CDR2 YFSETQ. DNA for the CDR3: TGCGCCAGCAGCTCCGATGGATATTCTACCAGCTACGAGCAGTACTTC. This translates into CASSSDGYSTSYEQYF.

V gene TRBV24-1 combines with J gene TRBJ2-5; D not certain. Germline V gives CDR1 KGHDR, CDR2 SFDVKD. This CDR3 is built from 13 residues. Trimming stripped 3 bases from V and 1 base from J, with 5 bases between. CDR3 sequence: CATSDGFQETQYF. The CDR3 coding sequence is TGTGCCACCAGTGATGGGTTCCAAGAGACCCAGTACTTC.

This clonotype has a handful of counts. This CDR3 is CSAGDRRSTDTQYF. CDR3 sequence (DNA): TGCAGTGCTGGGGACAGGAGGAGCACAGATACGCAGTATTTT. J is TRBJ2-3 and V is TRBV20-1; the match to TRBD1 covers 8 bases. With V trimmed by 5 bases and J by 0 bases, 4 bases remained unmatched. CDR1 and CDR2 from the germline V gene are DFQATT and SNEGSKA (reference sequence). This CDR3 comprises 14 residues.

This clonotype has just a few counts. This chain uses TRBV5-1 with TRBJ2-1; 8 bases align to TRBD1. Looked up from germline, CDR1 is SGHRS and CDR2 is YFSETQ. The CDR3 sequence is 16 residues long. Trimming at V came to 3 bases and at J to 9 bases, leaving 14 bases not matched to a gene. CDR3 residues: CASSYQTGATLGEQFF. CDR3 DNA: TGCGCCAGCAGCTACCAGACAGGGGCTACACTGGGTGAGCAGTTCTTC.

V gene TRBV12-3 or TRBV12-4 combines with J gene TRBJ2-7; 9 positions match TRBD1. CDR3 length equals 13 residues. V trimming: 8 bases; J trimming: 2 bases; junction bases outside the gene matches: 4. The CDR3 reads CASLWTGAYEQYF. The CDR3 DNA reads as TGTGCCAGCCTTTGGACAGGGGCCTACGAGCAGTACTTC.

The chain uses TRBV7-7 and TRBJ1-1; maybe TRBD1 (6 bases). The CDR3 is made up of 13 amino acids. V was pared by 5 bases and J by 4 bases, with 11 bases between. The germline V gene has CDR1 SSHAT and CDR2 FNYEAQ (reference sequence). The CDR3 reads CASSRDTSTEAFF. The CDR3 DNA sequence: TGTGCCAGCAGCCGGGACACGAGCACTGAAGCTTTCTTT.

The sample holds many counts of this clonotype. The CDR3 is CASSLGDRIPTEAFF. The CDR3 DNA is TGCGCCAGCAGCTTGGGGGACAGAATCCCCACTGAAGCTTTCTTT. The chain is built from TRBV5-1 and TRBJ1-1, with 7 bases lining up with TRBD1. CDR1 is SGHRS and CDR2 is YFSETQ in the germline V gene. Losses at the gene ends were 0 bases for V and 4 bases for J; bases not matched to a gene: 6. The length of the CDR3 is 15 residues.

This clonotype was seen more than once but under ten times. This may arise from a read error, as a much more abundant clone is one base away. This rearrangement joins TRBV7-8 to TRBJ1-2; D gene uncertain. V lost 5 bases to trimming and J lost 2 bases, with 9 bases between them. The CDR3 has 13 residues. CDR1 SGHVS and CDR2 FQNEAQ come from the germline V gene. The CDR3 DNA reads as TGTGCCAGCAGCCCGCGACAAAACTATGGCTACACCTTC. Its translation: CASSPRQNYGYTF.

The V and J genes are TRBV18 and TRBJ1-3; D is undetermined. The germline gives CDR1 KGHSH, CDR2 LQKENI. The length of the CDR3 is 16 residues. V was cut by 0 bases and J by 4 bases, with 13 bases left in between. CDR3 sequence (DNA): TGTGCCAGCTCACCACCGACACGGCCTAGCGGAAACACCATATATTTT. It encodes CASSPPTRPSGNTIYF.